Here is one TCR beta chain with its context. This sample is drawn from a study of blood T cells in healthy people across ages. V was trimmed by 0 bases and J by 0 bases, leaving 10 bases between them. The CDR3 covers 16 residues. Germline V gene data show CDR1 as MNHNS and CDR2 as SASEGT. The use of a sample-barcoded 5' primer and a J-beta primer mix characterized a second PCR of about 6 to 12 cycles. Every cDNA was tagged by a template-switch adaptor with 12 random nucleotides. Using its own MiXCR run on the 5' RACE reads, TCRdb lists one record per CDR3 protein. The table records roughly 730,000 distinct CDR3 sequences, about 61% of them present only once.

This receptor was obtained from a man in his forties in good health. Material for sequencing was blood. V is TRBV6-1 and J is TRBJ2-3; weak D call: TRBD2 (6 bases). The CDR3 protein is CASSEAGRGSTDTQYF. The CDR3 DNA is TGTGCCAGCAGTGAAGCAGGGCGGGGTAGCACAGATACGCAGTATTTT.